These 15 T cell receptor beta chains originate from one sample sequenced in a study of Ad26.COV2.S vaccination and SARS-CoV-2 variants. Treatment described: some 20 received Ad26.COV2.S at low or high dose, single or two shots; several received placebo; per-sample allocation not given. After the first vaccine or placebo injection, samples were drawn on day 63. Assay used: immunoSEQ multiplex PCR; TCRdb lists only in-frame clones, some missing. This table has around 300,000 clones, about 88% appearing once. Sequences were derived from peripheral blood, sampled in a trial of Ad26.COV2.S vaccine versus placebo. Source of these receptors: a person between 18 and 65 years old who received the Ad26.COV2.S COVID-19 vaccine or a placebo.

The V and J genes are TRBV5-1 and TRBJ1-1, with D possibly being TRBD1 (5 bases). V lost 4 bases to trimming and J lost 5 bases, with 12 bases between them. Germline lookup yields CDR1 SGHRS and CDR2 YFSETQ. The CDR3 contains 13 residues. The CDR3 loop is CASSSLRGTEAFF. CDR3 DNA sequence: TGCGCCAGCAGCAGTCTTAGGGGAACTGAAGCTTTCTTT.

This clone showed up just a few times. The rearrangement joins TRBV6-2 or TRBV6-3 to TRBJ1-2; D might be TRBD1 (6 bases). Germline CDR1 MNHEY, CDR2 SVGEGT. The CDR3 totals 14 residues. The germline V and J ends were trimmed by 6 bases and 6 bases, with 17 bases remaining between them. The CDR3, as DNA: TGTGCCAGCAGCAGACGATCTACAGGGAATGGCTACACCTTC. Translated: CASSRRSTGNGYTF.

Worth noting for this clone: The junction does not match germline at one end; this may be a read error. The chain uses TRBV19 and TRBJ2-4; D is undetermined. CDR1 LNHDA and CDR2 SQIVND come from the germline V gene (reference sequence). The CDR3 totals 14 residues. CDR3 protein: CASSIEGPGDSASF. CDR3 in DNA: TGTGCCAGTAGTATAGAAGGGCCTGGGGATTCAGCATCCTTC.

V is TRBV2 and J is TRBJ2-1, with 9 bases that match TRBD1. The trim removed 0 bases at V and 4 bases at J, leaving 7 bases unmatched. The germline V gene has CDR1 SNHLY and CDR2 FYNNEI. This CDR3 comprises 17 residues. The CDR3 nucleotides are TGTGCCAGCAGTGAAGCTGATCTACAGGGGGCGTACAATGAGCAGTTCTTC. Translated: CASSEADLQGAYNEQFF. Variable domain in full (rest from reference TRBV2 and TRBJ2-1): EPEVTQTPSHQVTQMGQEVILRCVPISNHLYFYWYRQILGQKVEFLVSFYNNEISEKSEIFDDQFSVERPDGSNFTLKIRSTKLEDSAMYFCASSEADLQGAYNEQFFGPGTRLTVL.

This chain's CDR3 is CASSIPAGENNSPLHF. CDR3 sequence (DNA): TGTGCCAGTAGTATACCGGCAGGAGAAAATAATTCACCCCTCCACTTT. The chain joins TRBV19 to TRBJ1-6, with D unresolved. This CDR3 region has 16 residues. Trimming pared 2 bases from V and 5 bases from J, leaving 13 bases between. The V gene's germline CDR1 is LNHDA and CDR2 SQIVND (reference sequence).

V gene TRBV6-5 combines with J gene TRBJ1-1; D possibly corresponds to TRBD1 (6 bases). Trimming shortened V by 6 bases and J by 3 bases, and 14 bases separated the two germline ends. This CDR3 spans 14 amino acids. Germline CDR1 MNHEY, CDR2 SVGAGI. As DNA, the CDR3 is TGTGCCAGCAGCCGGGGGGCGGGGTACACTGAAGCTTTCTTT. Its translation: CASSRGAGYTEAFF.

This rearrangement joins TRBV27 to TRBJ1-5; 9 bases align to TRBD1. The CDR3 contains 15 residues. V gave up 3 bases and J gave up 1 base; unmatched junction bases: 1. Looked up from germline, CDR1 is MNHEY and CDR2 is SMNVEV (reference sequence). DNA for the CDR3: TGTGCCAGCAGTTTCGGGACAGGGAGCAATCAGCCCCAGCATTTT. It yields the protein CASSFGTGSNQPQHF.

The chain carries TRBV3-1 (or the pseudogene TRBV3-2) and TRBJ1-5; the match to TRBD1 covers 7 bases. The V and J ends lost 3 bases and 0 bases, in that order; junction bases with no gene match: 5. CDR1 LGHDT and CDR2 YNNKEL come from the germline V gene (reference sequence). CDR3 length: 16 amino acids. The DNA of the CDR3 is TGTGCCAGCAGCCACCAGGGGGGGGATAGCAATCAGCCCCAGCATTTT. It yields the protein CASSHQGGDSNQPQHF.

The chain links TRBV6-5 to TRBJ2-7, with unresolved D. Germline CDR1 MNHEY, CDR2 SVGAGI. Deletions cut 0 bases from V and 3 bases from J, with 15 bases between. The CDR3 length is 16 residues. CDR3: CASSYSTDGLNYEQYF. The DNA for the CDR3 is TGTGCCAGCAGTTACTCAACGGACGGGTTGAACTACGAGCAGTACTTC.

This sequence joins TRBV7-2 and TRBJ1-2; a possible D gene is TRBD1 (5 bases). The V end was cut by 5 bases, the J end by 1 base, with 11 bases between. CDR1 is SGHTA, CDR2 FQGNSA, per germline. The CDR3 covers 14 residues. The CDR3 spells CASSRDRNNYGYTF. CDR3 bases: TGTGCCAGCAGCCGCGACAGAAATAACTATGGCTACACCTTC.

The chain uses TRBV19 and TRBJ2-2, with 8 positions matching TRBD2. CDR1 and CDR2 from the germline V gene are LNHDA and SQIVND (reference sequence). With 6 bases clipped from V and 4 bases from J, the junction kept 10 bases outside the gene matches. This CDR3 has 16 residues. In nucleotides, the CDR3 is TGTGCCAGTAGCCCACGGGGGGGGCCCCTCACCGGGGAGCTGTTTTTT. Encoded protein: CASSPRGGPLTGELFF.

J is TRBJ1-2 and V is TRBV27; no reliable D call. The CDR3 runs to 16 residues. In germline, CDR1 is MNHEY, CDR2 SMNVEV (reference sequence). Trimming pared 1 base from V and 4 bases from J, leaving 16 bases between. The CDR3 region is CASSLFPREVSYGYTF. The CDR3 DNA reads as TGTGCCAGCAGTTTATTCCCGAGGGAAGTAAGCTATGGCTACACCTTC.

The CDR3: CAWSPPGGRGYTF. CDR3 sequence (DNA): TGTGCCTGGAGTCCACCTGGGGGGAGAGGCTACACCTTC. The chain combines TRBV30 with TRBJ1-2; maybe TRBD1 (5 bases). This CDR3 contains 13 residues. Per germline, CDR1 GTSNPN and CDR2 SVGIG (reference sequence). V dropped 2 bases and J dropped 8 bases, with 15 bases sitting between them.

The chain couples TRBV4-1 to TRBJ1-4, with D tentatively TRBD1 (6 bases). This CDR3 contains 20 residues. The ends were cut back, 3 bases at V and 8 bases at J, with 31 bases in the middle. Germline CDR1 MGHRA, CDR2 YSYEKL. The CDR3 spells CASSQTRAVKGHALGEKLFF. CDR3 sequence (DNA): TGCGCCAGCAGCCAGACCCGGGCAGTAAAGGGACACGCACTCGGGGAAAAACTGTTTTTT.

In its sample, this clone was seen once. This chain links TRBV7-2 with TRBJ2-1, with D uncertain. CDR1 SGHTA and CDR2 FQGNSA come from the germline V gene. The V and J ends lost 5 bases and 12 bases respectively, with 17 bases between them. The CDR3 length is 13 residues. CDR3 in amino acids: CASSLGEKWAQFF. In nucleotides, the CDR3 is TGTGCCAGCAGCCTCGGCGAGAAGTGGGCGCAGTTCTTC.